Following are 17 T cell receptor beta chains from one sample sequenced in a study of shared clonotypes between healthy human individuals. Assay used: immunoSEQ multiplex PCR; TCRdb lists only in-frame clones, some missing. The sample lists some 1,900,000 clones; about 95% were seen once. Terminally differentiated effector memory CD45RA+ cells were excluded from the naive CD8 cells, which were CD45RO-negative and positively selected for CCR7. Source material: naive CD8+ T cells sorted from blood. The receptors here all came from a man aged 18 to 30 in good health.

CDR3 bases: TGCGCCAGCAGCCAGGCGGGACAGGCAACCGGGGAGCTGTTTTTT. It encodes CASSQAGQATGELFF. V and J are TRBV4-1 and TRBJ2-2; TRBD1 matches at 8 bases. The CDR3 length is 15 residues. V dropped 3 bases and J dropped 5; count of bases not matched to a gene: 5. The germline V gene has CDR1 MGHRA and CDR2 YSYEKL.

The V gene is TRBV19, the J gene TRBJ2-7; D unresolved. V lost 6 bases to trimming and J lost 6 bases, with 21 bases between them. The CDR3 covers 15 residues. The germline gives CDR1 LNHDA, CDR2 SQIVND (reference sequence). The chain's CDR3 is CASSDPRTPSPEQYF. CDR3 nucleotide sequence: TGTGCCAGTAGCGATCCGAGGACGCCATCGCCCGAGCAGTACTTC.

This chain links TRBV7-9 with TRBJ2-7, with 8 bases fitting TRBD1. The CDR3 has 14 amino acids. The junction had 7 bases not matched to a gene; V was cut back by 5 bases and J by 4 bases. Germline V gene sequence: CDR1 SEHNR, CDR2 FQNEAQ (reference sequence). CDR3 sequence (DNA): TGTGCCAGCAGCCCCGCAGGGGGCGATTACGAGCAGTACTTC. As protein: CASSPAGGDYEQYF.

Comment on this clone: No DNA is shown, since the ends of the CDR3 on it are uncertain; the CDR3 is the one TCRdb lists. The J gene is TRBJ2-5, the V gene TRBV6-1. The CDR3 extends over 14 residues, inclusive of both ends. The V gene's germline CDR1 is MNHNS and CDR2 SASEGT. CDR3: CASSPAFWQETQYF.

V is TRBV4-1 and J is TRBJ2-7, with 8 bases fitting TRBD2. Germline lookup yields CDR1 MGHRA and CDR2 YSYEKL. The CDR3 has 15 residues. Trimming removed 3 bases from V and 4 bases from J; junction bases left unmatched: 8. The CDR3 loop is CASSHLSGGLYEQYF. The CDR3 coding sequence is TGCGCCAGCAGCCATCTAAGCGGGGGATTATACGAGCAGTACTTC.

The CDR3 here is CASSQEGQEVWSGELFF. Written as DNA, the CDR3 is TGCGCCAGCAGCCAAGAGGGTCAGGAGGTCTGGTCCGGGGAGCTGTTTTTT. The chain carries TRBV4-1 and TRBJ2-2; TRBD2 might be the D (5 bases). The germline CDR1 and CDR2 sequences are MGHRA and YSYEKL. There are 17 residues in the CDR3. Between the trimmed V and J ends, which lost 0 bases and 6 bases, there was a span of 17 bases.

CDR3 amino acids: CASSDYAYEQYF. CDR3 DNA sequence: TGTGCCAGCAGTGACTACGCCTACGAGCAGTACTTC. The chain links TRBV25-1 to TRBJ2-7; D gene uncertain. CDR3 length equals 12 residues. Germline lookup yields CDR1 MGHDK and CDR2 SYGVNS. V was shortened by 3 bases and J by 2 bases, with 5 bases between the two germline ends.

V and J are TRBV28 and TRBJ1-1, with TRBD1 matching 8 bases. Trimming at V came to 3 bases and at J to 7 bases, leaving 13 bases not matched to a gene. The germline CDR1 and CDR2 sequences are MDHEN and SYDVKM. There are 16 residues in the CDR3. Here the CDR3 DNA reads TGTGCCAGCAGTTTGGGGACAGGAAGTGTGGAGGGTGAAGCTTTCTTT. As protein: CASSLGTGSVEGEAFF.

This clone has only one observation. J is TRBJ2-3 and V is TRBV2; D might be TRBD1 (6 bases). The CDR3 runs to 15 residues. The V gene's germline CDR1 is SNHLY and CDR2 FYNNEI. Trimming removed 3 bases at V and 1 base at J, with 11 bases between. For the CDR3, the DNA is TGTGCCAGCAGTGATCCCCGACAGGGCACAGATACGCAGTATTTT. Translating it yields CASSDPRQGTDTQYF.

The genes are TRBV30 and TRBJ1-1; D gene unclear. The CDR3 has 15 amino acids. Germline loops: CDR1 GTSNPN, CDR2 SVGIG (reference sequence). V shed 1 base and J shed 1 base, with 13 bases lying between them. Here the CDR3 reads CAWSGDGEENTEAFF. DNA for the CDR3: TGTGCCTGGAGTGGGGATGGGGAAGAGAACACTGAAGCTTTCTTT.

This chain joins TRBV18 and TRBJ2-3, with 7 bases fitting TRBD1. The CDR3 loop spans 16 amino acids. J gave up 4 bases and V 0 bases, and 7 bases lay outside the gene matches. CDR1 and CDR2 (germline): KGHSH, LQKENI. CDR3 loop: CASSPPGTGAPDTQYF. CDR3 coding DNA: TGTGCCAGCTCACCACCAGGTACAGGGGCACCAGATACGCAGTATTTT.

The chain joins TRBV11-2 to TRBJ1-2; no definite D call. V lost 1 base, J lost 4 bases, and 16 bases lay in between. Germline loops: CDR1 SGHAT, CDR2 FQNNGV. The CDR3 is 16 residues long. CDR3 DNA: TGTGCCAGCAGCTTAGTGCTTGTCCGGGAAGGCTATGGCTACACCTTC. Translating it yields CASSLVLVREGYGYTF.

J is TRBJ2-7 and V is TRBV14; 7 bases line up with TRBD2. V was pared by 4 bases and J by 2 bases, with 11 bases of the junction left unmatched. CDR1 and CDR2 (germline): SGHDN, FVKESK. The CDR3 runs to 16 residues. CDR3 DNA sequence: TGTGCCAGCAGCCCCACGGTACTAGCGACAACCTACGAGCAGTACTTC. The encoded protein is CASSPTVLATTYEQYF.

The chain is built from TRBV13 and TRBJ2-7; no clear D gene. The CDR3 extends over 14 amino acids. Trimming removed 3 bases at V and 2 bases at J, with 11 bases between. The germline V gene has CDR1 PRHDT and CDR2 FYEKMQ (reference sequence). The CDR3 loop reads CASSFTAPTYEQYF. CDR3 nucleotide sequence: TGTGCCAGCAGCTTTACAGCTCCGACCTACGAGCAGTACTTC.

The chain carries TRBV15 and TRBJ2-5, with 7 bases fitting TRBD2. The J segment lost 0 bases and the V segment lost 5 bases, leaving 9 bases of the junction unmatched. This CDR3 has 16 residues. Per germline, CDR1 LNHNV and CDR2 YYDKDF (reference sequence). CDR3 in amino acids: CATSGRGREYQETQYF. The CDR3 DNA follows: TGTGCCACCAGCGGTCGTGGGCGGGAGTACCAAGAGACCCAGTACTTC.

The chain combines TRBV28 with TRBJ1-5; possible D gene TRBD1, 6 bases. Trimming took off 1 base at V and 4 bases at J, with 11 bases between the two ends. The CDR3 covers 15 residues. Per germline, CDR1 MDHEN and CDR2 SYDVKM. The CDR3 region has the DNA TGTGCCAGCAGTTTATTAACAGGGAGTAATCAGCCCCAGCATTTT. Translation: CASSLLTGSNQPQHF.

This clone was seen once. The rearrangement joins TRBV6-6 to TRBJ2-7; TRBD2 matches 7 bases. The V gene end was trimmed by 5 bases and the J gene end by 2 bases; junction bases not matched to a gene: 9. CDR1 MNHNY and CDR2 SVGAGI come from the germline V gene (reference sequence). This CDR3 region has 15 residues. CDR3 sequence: CASSLVAGDPYEQYF. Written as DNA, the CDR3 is TGTGCCAGCAGTCTCGTCGCGGGAGACCCCTACGAGCAGTACTTC.